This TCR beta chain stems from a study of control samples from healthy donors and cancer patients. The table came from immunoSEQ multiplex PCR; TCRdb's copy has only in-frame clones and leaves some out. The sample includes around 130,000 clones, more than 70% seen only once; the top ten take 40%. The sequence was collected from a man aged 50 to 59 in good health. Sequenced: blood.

The CDR3 loop is CASSQGDSRTDTQYF. CDR3 DNA: TGCGCCAGCAGCCAAGGGGACTCTCGCACAGATACGCAGTATTTT. The V and J genes are TRBV4-1 and TRBJ2-3; D is possibly TRBD2 (6 bases). Looked up from germline, CDR1 is MGHRA and CDR2 is YSYEKL. There are 15 residues in the CDR3. V lost 1 base to trimming and J lost 1 base, with 9 bases between them.